Each of the 21 T cell receptor beta chains below was sequenced from the same sample in a study of blood T cell repertoires in COVID-19. The table came from immunoSEQ multiplex PCR; TCRdb's copy has only in-frame clones and leaves some out. This table holds 95,000 to 100,000 clones, 87% found once. The sample taken for sequencing was peripheral blood. The receptors were gathered from a woman aged 25 to 45 with acute or convalescent COVID-19.

The V and J genes are TRBV4-1 and TRBJ2-7; D unresolved. Germline CDR1 reads MGHRA; CDR2 reads YSYEKL. This CDR3 is built from 14 residues. Trimming removed 1 base from V and 2 bases from J, with 9 bases in between. The CDR3 region is CASSQVAFTYEQYF. The CDR3, as DNA: TGCGCCAGCAGCCAAGTAGCATTTACCTACGAGCAGTACTTC.

The J gene is TRBJ1-4, the V gene TRBV5-1; D may be TRBD1 (6 bases). Germline V CDR1 and CDR2: SGHRS, YFSETQ. The CDR3 contains 15 residues. The V end lost 4 bases, the J end lost 7 bases, and 17 bases lay between the germline ends. Here the CDR3 DNA reads TGCGCCAGCAGCGCTCAGACAGGAATGAGTGAAAAACTGTTTTTT. Protein sequence: CASSAQTGMSEKLFF. The variable domain in full, with the rest retrieved from reference TRBV5-1 and TRBJ1-4, is KAGVTQTPRYLIKTRGQQVTLSCSPISGHRSVSWYQQTPGQGLQFLFEYFSETQRNKGNFPGRFSGRQFSNSRSEMNVSTLELGDSALYLCASSAQTGMSEKLFFGSGTQLSVL.

V is TRBV11-2 and J is TRBJ2-5, with D perhaps matching TRBD2 (5 bases). The CDR3 sequence is 15 residues long. In germline, CDR1 is SGHAT, CDR2 FQNNGV. Trimming shortened V by 2 bases and J by 5 bases, and 15 bases separated the two germline ends. CDR3 sequence (DNA): TGTGCCAGCAGCTTACCCCGAGGGTACGGGGAGACCCAGTACTTC. It translates to CASSLPRGYGETQYF.

This rearrangement joins TRBV28 to TRBJ1-2; 8 bases line up with TRBD1. With 5 bases clipped from V and 9 bases from J, the junction kept 5 bases outside the gene matches. CDR1 and CDR2 from the germline V gene are MDHEN and SYDVKM. CDR3 length: 12 residues. CDR3 in DNA: TGTGCCAGCAGTGCTACAGGGGGTCGCTACACCTTC. This encodes CASSATGGRYTF.

This chain links TRBV2 with TRBJ1-2; 8 nucleotides line up with TRBD1. The CDR3 consists of 15 residues. Per the germline V gene, CDR1 is SNHLY and CDR2 is FYNNEI. The V gene end was trimmed by 5 bases and the J gene end by 6 bases; junction bases not matched to a gene: 11. CDR3 DNA sequence: TGTGCCAGCAGTTTTATATCAGGGACAGGAGATGGCTACACCTTC. Translated, it gives CASSFISGTGDGYTF.

The chain carries TRBV30 and TRBJ1-4; D gene uncertain. The germline gives CDR1 GTSNPN, CDR2 SVGIG (reference sequence). The V and J ends lost 3 bases and 4 bases respectively, with 21 bases between them. There are 17 residues in the CDR3. The CDR3 DNA follows: TGTGCCTGGAGCCGACAACCCGGGGTGGGTTTTAATGAAAAACTGTTTTTT. Amino acid sequence: CAWSRQPGVGFNEKLFF.

The chain uses TRBV3-1 (or the pseudogene TRBV3-2) and TRBJ1-1, with D maybe TRBD1 (5 bases). CDR1 is LGHDT, CDR2 YNNKEL, per germline (reference sequence). The V and J ends lost 5 bases and 0 bases respectively, with 10 bases between them. This CDR3 region has 14 residues. This CDR3 reads CASSAQVLNTEAFF. Written as DNA, the CDR3 is TGTGCCAGCAGCGCACAGGTTCTGAACACTGAAGCTTTCTTT.

The chain combines TRBV19 with TRBJ1-2; the D gene is possibly TRBD1 (6 bases). This CDR3 has 17 amino acids. Deletions cut 2 bases from V and 0 bases from J, with 16 bases between. Germline V CDR1 and CDR2: LNHDA, SQIVND (reference sequence). The CDR3 spells CASSISWRGAPNYGYTF. As DNA, the CDR3 is TGTGCCAGTAGTATATCTTGGCGGGGGGCGCCTAACTATGGCTACACCTTC.

J is TRBJ2-7 and V is TRBV7-9; TRBD1 matches at 8 bases. This CDR3 contains 17 residues. Germline V gene sequence: CDR1 SEHNR, CDR2 FQNEAQ (reference sequence). V lost 3 bases, J lost 2 bases, and 12 bases stayed unmatched. The CDR3 DNA reads TGTGCCAGCAGCTTTGGAGGGGCAGGGGGCTTCACCTACGAGCAGTACTTC. It yields the protein CASSFGGAGGFTYEQYF. The variable domain in full, completed from reference TRBV7-9 and TRBJ2-7, reads DTGVSQNPRHKITKRGQNVTFRCDPISEHNRLYWYRQTLGQGPEFLTYFQNEAQLEKSRLLSDRFSAERPKGSFSTLEIQRTEQGDSAMYLCASSFGGAGGFTYEQYFGPGTRLTVT.

The chain employs TRBV6-5 and TRBJ2-2; perhaps TRBD1 as D (6 bases). The CDR3 has 14 amino acids. Germline V CDR1 and CDR2: MNHEY, SVGAGI. V lost 6 bases to trimming and J lost 2 bases, with 10 bases between them. CDR3 sequence: CASRGAANTGELFF. The CDR3 DNA follows: TGTGCCAGCAGGGGGGCGGCTAACACCGGGGAGCTGTTTTTT.

This rearrangement joins TRBV5-1 to TRBJ1-2, with 9 bases aligning to TRBD1. The CDR3 totals 14 residues. CDR1 is SGHRS and CDR2 is YFSETQ in the germline V gene. With 2 bases clipped from V and 8 bases from J, the junction kept 7 bases outside the gene matches. CDR3 sequence reads: CASSLAQGAGGYTF. CDR3 sequence (DNA): TGCGCCAGCAGCTTAGCACAGGGGGCCGGCGGCTACACCTTC.

J is TRBJ1-2 and V is TRBV29-1; 10 nucleotides align to TRBD1. V lost 7 bases, J lost 6 bases, and 11 bases stayed unmatched. The germline CDR1 and CDR2 sequences are SQVTM and ANQGSEA. This CDR3 is 14 amino acids long. The chain's CDR3 is CSAHRDRGLDGYTF. The CDR3, as DNA: TGCAGCGCGCATCGGGACAGGGGTTTGGATGGCTACACCTTC. Using reference TRBV29-1 and TRBJ1-2 for the parts outside the CDR3, the full variable domain is SAVISQKPSRDICQRGTSLTIQCQVDSQVTMMFWYRQQPGQSLTLIATANQGSEATYESGFVIDKFPISRPNLTFSTLTVSNMSPEDSSIYLCSAHRDRGLDGYTFGSGTRLTVV.

This clone was recorded only once. The chain carries TRBV9 and TRBJ1-1; D is perhaps TRBD1 (5 bases). CDR1 is SGDLS and CDR2 is YYNGEE in the germline V gene. The CDR3 consists of 14 residues. Trimming cost V 4 bases and J 1 base, with 11 bases left between them. In nucleotides, the CDR3 is TGTGCCAGCAGCACCTTTGGACAGAACACTGAAGCTTTCTTT. It is translated as CASSTFGQNTEAFF.

The chain carries TRBV19 and TRBJ1-5, with D uncertain. V was pared by 6 bases and J by 1 base, with 10 bases between. Germline V gene lookup returns CDR1 LNHDA and CDR2 SQIVND (reference sequence). CDR3 length: 14 amino acids. Here the CDR3 reads CASRVGGSNQPQHF. Here the CDR3 DNA reads TGTGCCAGTAGGGTGGGAGGGAGCAATCAGCCCCAGCATTTT. Filled out from reference TRBV19 and TRBJ1-5, the complete variable domain reads DGGITQSPKYLFRKEGQNVTLSCEQNLNHDAMYWYRQDPGQGLRLIYYSQIVNDFQKGDIAEGYSVSREKKESFPLTVTSAQKNPTAFYLCASRVGGSNQPQHFGDGTRLSIL.

The chain carries TRBV10-2 and TRBJ1-1, with 9 nucleotides matching TRBD1. Germline V gives CDR1 WSHSY, CDR2 SAAADI. The CDR3 consists of 14 residues. J was trimmed by 4 bases and V by 4 bases; bases with no gene match: 4. The CDR3 nucleotides are TGCGCCAGCAGTGGGACAGGGGTAGGCACTGAAGCTTTCTTT. Encoded protein: CASSGTGVGTEAFF.

The V gene is TRBV5-1, the J gene TRBJ2-3, with a tentative D call TRBD2 (7 bases). The CDR3 runs to 14 residues. Trimming took 6 bases from V and 0 from J, leaving 11 bases between them. Germline V lookup: CDR1 SGHRS, CDR2 YFSETQ. The CDR3 nucleotides read TGCGCCAGCACGGGGGGCTCCAGCACAGATACGCAGTATTTT. As protein: CASTGGSSTDTQYF.

The chain joins TRBV11-2 to TRBJ2-7; D unresolved. The CDR3 spans 11 residues. Trimming left V 5 bases short and J 6 bases short, with 8 bases between. Germline-derived CDR1 and CDR2 are SGHAT and FQNNGV. The CDR3 bases are TGTGCCAGCAGCCCCTGGAGCGAGCAGTACTTC. This gives the protein CASSPWSEQYF. The full variable domain, with the rest looked up from reference TRBV11-2 and TRBJ2-7, is EAGVAQSPRYKIIEKRQSVAFWCNPISGHATLYWYQQILGQGPKLLIQFQNNGVVDDSQLPKDRFSAERLKGVDSTLKIQPAKLEDSAVYLCASSPWSEQYFGPGTRLTVT.

The rearrangement joins TRBV19 to TRBJ2-7, with 8 bases that match TRBD1. Trimming took 4 bases from V and 2 from J; bases not matched to a gene: 7. This CDR3 comprises 15 residues. The germline V gene encodes CDR1 LNHDA and CDR2 SQIVND (reference sequence). This chain's CDR3 is CASSTRTGWTYEQYF. DNA of the CDR3: TGTGCCAGTAGTACACGGACAGGGTGGACCTACGAGCAGTACTTC.

V gene TRBV6-5 combines with J gene TRBJ1-1; TRBD1 matches at 7 bases. Trimming took 7 bases from V and 3 from J; bases not matched to a gene: 8. Germline V CDR1 and CDR2: MNHEY, SVGAGI. The CDR3 covers 14 residues. The DNA of the CDR3 is TGTGCCAGCACCCAAACAGGGGAGGACACTGAAGCTTTCTTT. Residues: CASTQTGEDTEAFF.

V is TRBV27 and J is TRBJ2-2, with TRBD1 matching over 8 bases. Germline V lookup: CDR1 MNHEY, CDR2 SMNVEV (reference sequence). Trimming removed 5 bases from V and 7 bases from J; junction bases left unmatched: 3. The CDR3 contains 13 residues. The CDR3 sequence is CASSLTGGGELFF. In DNA form, the CDR3 reads TGTGCCAGCAGTCTCACAGGGGGCGGGGAGCTGTTTTTT.

V and J are TRBV27 and TRBJ2-7, with 7 bases that match TRBD1. Germline lookup yields CDR1 MNHEY and CDR2 SMNVEV (reference sequence). The length of the CDR3 is 13 residues. The V and J ends lost 5 bases and 4 bases, in that order; junction bases with no gene match: 5. CDR3 in amino acids: CASSLGTVYEQYF. DNA of the CDR3: TGTGCCAGCAGTCTCGGGACAGTTTACGAGCAGTACTTC.